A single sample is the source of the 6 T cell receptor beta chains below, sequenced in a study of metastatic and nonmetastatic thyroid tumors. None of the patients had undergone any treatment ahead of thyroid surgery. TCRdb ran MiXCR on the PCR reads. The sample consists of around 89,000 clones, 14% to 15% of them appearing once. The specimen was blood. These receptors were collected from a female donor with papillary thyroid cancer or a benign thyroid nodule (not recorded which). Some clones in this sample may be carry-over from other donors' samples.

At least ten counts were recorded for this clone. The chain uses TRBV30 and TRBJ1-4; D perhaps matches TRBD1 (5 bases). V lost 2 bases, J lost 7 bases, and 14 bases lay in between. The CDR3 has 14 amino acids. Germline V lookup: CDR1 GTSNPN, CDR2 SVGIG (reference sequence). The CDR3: CAWSLRDVSEKLFF. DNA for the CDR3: TGTGCCTGGAGTCTACGGGACGTGTCTGAAAAACTGTTTTTT.

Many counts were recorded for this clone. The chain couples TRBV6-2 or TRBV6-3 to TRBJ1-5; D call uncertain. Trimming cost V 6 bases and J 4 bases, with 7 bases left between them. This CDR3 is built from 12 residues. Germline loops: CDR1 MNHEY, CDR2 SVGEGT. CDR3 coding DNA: TGTGCCAGCAGCAACCCGAATCAGCCCCAGCATTTT. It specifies CASSNPNQPQHF.

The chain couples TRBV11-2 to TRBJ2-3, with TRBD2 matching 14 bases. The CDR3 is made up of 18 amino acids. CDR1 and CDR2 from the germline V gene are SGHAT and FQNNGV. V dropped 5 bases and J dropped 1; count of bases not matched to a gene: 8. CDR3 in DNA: TGTGCCAGCAGCACGACTAGCGGGGGGGCTCTCGGCACAGATACGCAGTATTTT. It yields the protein CASSTTSGGALGTDTQYF.

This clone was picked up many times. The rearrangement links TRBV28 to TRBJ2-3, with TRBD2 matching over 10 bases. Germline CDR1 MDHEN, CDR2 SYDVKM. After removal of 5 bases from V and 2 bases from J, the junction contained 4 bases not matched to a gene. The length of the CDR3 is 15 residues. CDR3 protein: CASSRLAGATDTQYF. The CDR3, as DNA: TGTGCCAGCAGTAGGCTAGCGGGGGCCACAGATACGCAGTATTTT.

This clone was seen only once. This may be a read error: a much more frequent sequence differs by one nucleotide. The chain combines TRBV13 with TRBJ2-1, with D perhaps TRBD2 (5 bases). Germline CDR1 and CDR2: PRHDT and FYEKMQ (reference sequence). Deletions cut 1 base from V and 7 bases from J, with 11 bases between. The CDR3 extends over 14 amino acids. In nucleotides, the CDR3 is TGTGCCAGCAGCTTAGTCGGGGTCATAAATGAGCAGTTCTTC. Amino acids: CASSLVGVINEQFF.

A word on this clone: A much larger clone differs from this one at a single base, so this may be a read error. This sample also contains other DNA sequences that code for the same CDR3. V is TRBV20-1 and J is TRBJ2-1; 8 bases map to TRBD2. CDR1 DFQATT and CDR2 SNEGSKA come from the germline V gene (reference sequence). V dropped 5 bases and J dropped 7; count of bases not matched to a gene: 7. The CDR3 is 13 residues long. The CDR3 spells CSAPLAVRNEQFF. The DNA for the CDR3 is TGCAGTGCTCCACTAGCGGTCAGGAATGAGCAGTTCTTC.